This is a list of T cell receptor beta chains from one sample in a study of T cell responses to AZD1222 COVID-19 vaccine. Some clones are missing from TCRdb's copy, which holds only in-frame ones; the method was immunoSEQ multiplex PCR. This table has about 120,000 clones, around 91% appearing once. The input for sequencing was peripheral blood, taken 28 days after the second AZD1222 dose. The receptors shown here come from an adult who received the AZD1222 COVID-19 vaccine. Each CDR3 is given with its conserved first and last residue. Each record gives: V gene, J gene, D gene, clone size, CDR3 protein, CDR3 DNA. A D gene is named only where the DNA matches it firmly. Some rows mark clone size as missing; the rest say once, few, many or name a class of expanded clone.

V gene: TRBV7-9
J gene: TRBJ2-5
D gene: TRBD1
clone size: NA
CDR3 protein: CASTLQGQETQYF
CDR3 DNA: TGTGCCAGCACCCTACAGGGGCAAGAGACCCAGTACTTC

V gene: TRBV24-1
J gene: TRBJ2-5
D gene: NA
clone size: NA
CDR3 protein: CATSDLQIDGGVETQYF
CDR3 DNA: TGTGCCACCAGTGATTTGCAAATCGATGGGGGCGTAGAGACCCAGTACTTC

V gene: TRBV19
J gene: TRBJ2-7
D gene: TRBD1
clone size: once
CDR3 protein: CASSPDRGVYEQYF
CDR3 DNA: TGTGCCAGTAGTCCTGACAGGGGTGTCTACGAGCAGTACTTC

V gene: TRBV4-1
J gene: TRBJ1-1
D gene: NA
clone size: NA
CDR3 protein: CASSQDRDTEAFF
CDR3 DNA: TGCGCCAGCAGCCAAGACCGTGACACTGAAGCTTTCTTT

V gene: TRBV30
J gene: TRBJ2-7
D gene: NA
clone size: NA
CDR3 protein: CAWSVLGPGGTYEQYF
CDR3 DNA: TGTGCCTGGAGTGTACTTGGACCCGGGGGTACCTACGAGCAGTACTTC

V gene: TRBV11-2
J gene: TRBJ1-5
D gene: TRBD1
clone size: once
CDR3 protein: CASSSGTGHQHF
CDR3 DNA: TGTGCCAGCAGCTCTGGGACAGGTCACCAGCATTTT

V gene: TRBV11-2
J gene: TRBJ2-7
D gene: NA
clone size: many
CDR3 protein: CASSPAGTEQYF
CDR3 DNA: TGTGCCAGCAGCCCGGCGGGGACCGAGCAGTACTTC

V gene: TRBV6-5
J gene: TRBJ1-2
D gene: NA
clone size: NA
CDR3 protein: CASRGGGTDGYTF
CDR3 DNA: TGTGCCAGCAGGGGCGGGGGGACCGATGGCTACACCTTC

V gene: TRBV28
J gene: TRBJ1-6
D gene: TRBD1
clone size: NA
CDR3 protein: CASKGADSPLHF
CDR3 DNA: TGTGCCAGCAAGGGGGCTGATTCACCCCTCCACTTT

V gene: TRBV28
J gene: TRBJ2-7
D gene: TRBD2
clone size: NA
CDR3 protein: CASSILAGVREQYF
CDR3 DNA: TGTGCCAGCAGCATCCTAGCGGGAGTACGGGAGCAGTACTTC

V gene: TRBV27
J gene: TRBJ2-1
D gene: NA
clone size: NA
CDR3 protein: CASSLRQGGYNEQFF
CDR3 DNA: TGTGCCAGCAGTTTACGCCAGGGGGGATACAATGAGCAGTTCTTC

V gene: TRBV5-1
J gene: TRBJ1-5
D gene: TRBD1
clone size: NA
CDR3 protein: CASSSTGQEDQPQHF
CDR3 DNA: TGCGCCAGCAGCAGTACGGGACAGGAAGATCAGCCCCAGCATTTT

V gene: TRBV12-3/TRBV12-4
J gene: TRBJ1-1
D gene: NA
clone size: once
CDR3 protein: CASSLGGRTEAFF
CDR3 DNA: TGTGCCAGCAGTCTAGGGGGGAGAACTGAAGCTTTCTTT

V gene: TRBV29-1
J gene: TRBJ1-1
D gene: NA
clone size: NA
CDR3 protein: CRCSMGGSAEAFF
CDR3 DNA: TGCAGGTGTTCGATGGGGGGGTCGGCTGAAGCTTTCTTT

V gene: TRBV9
J gene: TRBJ2-2
D gene: NA
clone size: NA
CDR3 protein: CASSVEAANTGELFF
CDR3 DNA: TGTGCCAGCAGCGTAGAGGCAGCAAACACCGGGGAGCTGTTTTTT